The T cell receptor (beta chain) described here comes from a study of OX40 agonist ivuxolimab in advanced cancers. Study-wide background: Patients were given ivuxolimab, an antibody that agonizes OX40 (CD134). Study observations and caveats: Circulating CD4+ and CD8+ T cells showed clonal expansion by week 6 at 0.1 to 3.0 mg/kg.

With respect to this clone: What it recognizes is unknown.

Germline V gives CDR1 GTSNPN, CDR2 SVGIG (reference sequence). The ends were cut back, 2 bases at V and 8 bases at J, with 10 bases in the middle. The CDR3 extends over 12 amino acids. The sampling schedule covered blood at baseline, cycle 4 day 1, and cycle 7 day 1. Profiled with immunoSEQ multiplex PCR; TCRdb holds only in-frame clones, not every one. Of 55,000 or so clones listed, less than 90% were seen once; the top ten hold roughly 6.7%. The clonotype comes from an adult with an advanced solid tumor such as melanoma, head and neck, liver or kidney cancer. The chain is built from TRBV30 and TRBJ1-3; D gene uncertain. The sequencing used CD4+ or CD8+ T cells sorted from blood, collected in a trial of the OX40 agonist ivuxolimab. The CDR3 spells CAWSPSGDTIYF. CDR3 in DNA: TGTGCCTGGAGTCCCTCGGGTGACACCATATATTTT.